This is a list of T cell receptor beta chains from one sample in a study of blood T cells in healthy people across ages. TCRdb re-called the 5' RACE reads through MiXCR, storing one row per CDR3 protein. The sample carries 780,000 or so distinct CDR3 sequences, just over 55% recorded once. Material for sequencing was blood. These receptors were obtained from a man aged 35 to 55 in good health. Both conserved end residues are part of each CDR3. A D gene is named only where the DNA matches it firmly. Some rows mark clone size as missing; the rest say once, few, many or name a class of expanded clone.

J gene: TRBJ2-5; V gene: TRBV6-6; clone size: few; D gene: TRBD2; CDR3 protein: CASSPGLAGVLQETQYF; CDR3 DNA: TGTGCCAGCAGTCCCGGACTAGCGGGAGTTCTACAAGAGACCCAGTACTTC
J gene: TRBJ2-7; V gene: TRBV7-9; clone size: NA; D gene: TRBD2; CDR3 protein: CASSLRVLAGHDEQYF; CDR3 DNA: TGTGCCAGCAGCTTACGAGTGCTAGCGGGACATGACGAGCAGTACTTC
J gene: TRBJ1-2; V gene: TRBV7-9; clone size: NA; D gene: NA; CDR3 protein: CASRSGQNYGYTF; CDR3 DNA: TGTGCCAGCAGATCTGGACAGAACTATGGCTACACCTTC
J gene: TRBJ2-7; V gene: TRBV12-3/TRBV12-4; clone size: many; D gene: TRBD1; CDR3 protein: CASSLGQGRGSYEQYF; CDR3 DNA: TGTGCCAGCAGCCTCGGACAGGGGAGAGGCTCCTACGAGCAGTACTTC
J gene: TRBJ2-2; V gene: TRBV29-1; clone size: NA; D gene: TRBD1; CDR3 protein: CSVAVTGGPNTGELFF; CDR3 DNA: TGCAGCGTTGCAGTGACAGGGGGCCCTAACACCGGGGAGCTGTTTTTT
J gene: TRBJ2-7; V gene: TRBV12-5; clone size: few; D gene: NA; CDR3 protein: CASGSTRRPQHEQYF; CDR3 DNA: TGTGCTAGTGGTTCGACCCGGCGGCCTCAGCACGAGCAGTACTTC
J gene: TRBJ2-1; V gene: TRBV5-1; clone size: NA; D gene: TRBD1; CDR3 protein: CASSFRTGGAVVNEQFF; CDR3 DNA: TGCGCCAGCAGCTTCCGGACAGGGGGCGCGGTAGTCAATGAGCAGTTCTTC
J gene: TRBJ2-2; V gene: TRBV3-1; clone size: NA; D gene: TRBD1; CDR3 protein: CASSWDRGHGELFF; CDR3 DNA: TGTGCCAGCAGCTGGGACAGGGGTCACGGGGAGCTGTTTTTT
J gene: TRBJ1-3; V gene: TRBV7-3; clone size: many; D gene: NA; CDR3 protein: CASSFGFTGFSGNTIYF; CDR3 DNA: TGTGCCAGCAGCTTCGGTTTTACAGGGTTCTCTGGAAACACCATATATTTT
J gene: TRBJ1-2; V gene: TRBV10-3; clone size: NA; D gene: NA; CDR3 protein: CAIGESILNYGYTF; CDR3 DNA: TGTGCCATCGGTGAGTCGATCCTTAACTATGGCTACACCTTC
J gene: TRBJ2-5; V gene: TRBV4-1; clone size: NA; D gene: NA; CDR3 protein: CASSQEFEGILETQYF; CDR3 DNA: TGCGCCAGCAGCCAAGAATTCGAGGGGATATTAGAGACCCAGTACTTC
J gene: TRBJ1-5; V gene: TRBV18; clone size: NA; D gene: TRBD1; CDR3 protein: CASSPNGQGGQPQHF; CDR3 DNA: TGTGCCAGCTCACCAAACGGACAGGGAGGTCAGCCCCAGCATTTT
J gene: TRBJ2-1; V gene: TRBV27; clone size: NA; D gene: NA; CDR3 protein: CASSLDLNEQFF; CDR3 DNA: TGTGCCAGCAGTTTAGATTTGAATGAGCAGTTCTTC
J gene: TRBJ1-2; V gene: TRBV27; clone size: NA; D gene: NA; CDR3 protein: CASKRGGDYGYTF; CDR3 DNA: TGTGCCAGCAAGAGGGGAGGGGACTATGGCTACACCTTC
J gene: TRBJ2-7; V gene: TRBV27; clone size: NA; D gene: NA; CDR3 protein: CASTAKGYEQYF; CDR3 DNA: TGTGCCAGCACCGCAAAGGGGTACGAGCAGTACTTC
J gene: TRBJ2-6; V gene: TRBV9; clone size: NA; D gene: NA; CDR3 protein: CASSAGSRGGANVLTF; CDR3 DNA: TGTGCCAGCAGCGCCGGGTCTCGTGGTGGGGCCAACGTCCTGACTTTC
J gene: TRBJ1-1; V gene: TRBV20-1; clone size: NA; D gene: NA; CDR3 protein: CSAVRPGGGNTEAFF; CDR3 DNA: TGCAGTGCTGTCCGTCCCGGGGGGGGAAACACTGAAGCTTTCTTT
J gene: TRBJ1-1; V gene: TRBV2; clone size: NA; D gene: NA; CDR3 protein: CASPRNTTEAFF; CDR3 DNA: TGTGCCAGCCCACGAAATACCACTGAAGCTTTCTTT
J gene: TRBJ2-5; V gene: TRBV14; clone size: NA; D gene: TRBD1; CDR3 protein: CASSHRTGTGSREQYF; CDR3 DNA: TGTGCCAGCAGCCATCGCACGGGGACAGGGTCCCGTGAGCAGTACTTC
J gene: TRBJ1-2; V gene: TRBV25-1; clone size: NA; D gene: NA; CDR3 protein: CASSDSRFGYTF; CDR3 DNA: TGTGCCAGCAGTGATAGCAGGTTCGGCTACACCTTC
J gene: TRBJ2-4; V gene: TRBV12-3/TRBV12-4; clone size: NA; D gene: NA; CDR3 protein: CASSLHESLAKNIQYF; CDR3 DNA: TGTGCCAGCAGTTTGCATGAAAGTCTAGCCAAAAACATTCAGTACTTC
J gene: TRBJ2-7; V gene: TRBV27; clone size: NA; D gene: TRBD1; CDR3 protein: CASSPGTGIVQYF; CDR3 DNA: TGTGCCAGCAGCCCCGGGACAGGGATCGTCCAGTACTTC
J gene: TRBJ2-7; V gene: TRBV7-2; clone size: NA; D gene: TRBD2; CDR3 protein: CASSLTSGGAYEQYF; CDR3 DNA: TGTGCCAGCAGCTTAACTAGCGGGGGGGCCTACGAGCAGTACTTC
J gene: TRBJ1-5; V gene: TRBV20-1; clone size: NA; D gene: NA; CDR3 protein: CSAREILQGPYSNQPQHF; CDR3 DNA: TGCAGTGCTAGAGAAATTTTACAGGGTCCTTATAGCAATCAGCCCCAGCATTTT
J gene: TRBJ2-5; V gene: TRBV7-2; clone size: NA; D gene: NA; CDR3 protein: CASSLGTTFSQETQYF; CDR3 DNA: TGTGCCAGCAGCTTAGGAACGACATTCTCCCAAGAGACCCAGTACTTC
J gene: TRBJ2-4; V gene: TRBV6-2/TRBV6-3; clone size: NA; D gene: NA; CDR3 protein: CASSYGGLKNIQYF; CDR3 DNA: TGTGCCAGCAGTTACGGTGGCTTAAAAAACATTCAGTACTTC
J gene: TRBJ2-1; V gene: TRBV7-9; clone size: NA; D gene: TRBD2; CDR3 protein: CASRSTSGYQREQFF; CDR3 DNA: TGTGCCAGCAGGTCCACTAGCGGGTATCAGAGAGAGCAGTTCTTC
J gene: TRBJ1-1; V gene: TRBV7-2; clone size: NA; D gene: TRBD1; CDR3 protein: CASSIGTGGDTEAFF; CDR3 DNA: TGTGCCAGCAGTATTGGGACAGGGGGCGACACTGAAGCTTTCTTT
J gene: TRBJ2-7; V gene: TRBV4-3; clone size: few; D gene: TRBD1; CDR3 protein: CASSQDSGTGGYEQYF; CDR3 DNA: TGCGCCAGCAGCCAAGACTCTGGGACAGGGGGCTACGAGCAGTACTTC
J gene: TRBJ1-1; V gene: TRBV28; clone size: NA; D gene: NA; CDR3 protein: CASSLINMNTEAFF; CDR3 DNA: TGTGCCAGCAGCTTGATTAATATGAACACTGAAGCTTTCTTT
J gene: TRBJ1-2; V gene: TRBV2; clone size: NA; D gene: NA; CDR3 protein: CASGSESIYGYTF; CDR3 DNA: TGTGCCAGCGGAAGCGAAAGTATCTATGGCTACACCTTC
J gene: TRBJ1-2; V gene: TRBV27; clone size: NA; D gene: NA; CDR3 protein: CASSLTGTDYMYGYTF; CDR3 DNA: TGTGCCAGCAGCTTAACCGGGACGGATTACATGTATGGCTACACCTTC
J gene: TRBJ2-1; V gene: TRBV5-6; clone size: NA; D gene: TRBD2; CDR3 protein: CASSLLPGLAVRGNEQFF; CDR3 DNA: TGTGCCAGCAGCTTACTACCGGGACTAGCGGTAAGGGGGAATGAGCAGTTCTTC
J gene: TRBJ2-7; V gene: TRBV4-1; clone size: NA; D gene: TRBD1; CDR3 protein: CASSQPQGYEQYF; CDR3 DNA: TGCGCCAGCAGCCAACCACAGGGGTACGAGCAGTACTTC
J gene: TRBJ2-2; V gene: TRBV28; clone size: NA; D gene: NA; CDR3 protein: CASSFGGGRVSGELFF; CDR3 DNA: TGTGCCAGCAGTTTTGGAGGGGGCAGGGTCTCCGGGGAGCTGTTTTTT
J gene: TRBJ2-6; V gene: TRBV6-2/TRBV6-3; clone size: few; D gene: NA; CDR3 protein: CASSYPSPGANVLTF; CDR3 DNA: TGTGCCAGCAGTTACCCCAGTCCCGGGGCCAACGTCCTGACTTTC
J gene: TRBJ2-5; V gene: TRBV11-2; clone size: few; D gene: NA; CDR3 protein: CASSSRDKQYF; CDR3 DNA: TGTGCCAGCAGCTCGCGGGACAAGCAGTACTTC
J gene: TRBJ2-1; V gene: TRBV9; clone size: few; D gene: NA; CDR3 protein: CASSPPPGEQFF; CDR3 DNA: TGTGCCAGCAGCCCCCCGCCGGGAGAGCAGTTCTTC
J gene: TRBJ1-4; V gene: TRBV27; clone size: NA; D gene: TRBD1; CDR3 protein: CASSSARQGATWFDEKLFF; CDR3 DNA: TGTGCCAGCAGTTCCGCCAGACAGGGCGCCACTTGGTTCGATGAAAAACTGTTTTTT
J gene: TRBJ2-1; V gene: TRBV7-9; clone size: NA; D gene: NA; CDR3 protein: CASSGLVTSSYKEQFF; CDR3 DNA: TGTGCCAGCTCTGGTCTAGTGACGAGCTCCTACAAGGAGCAGTTCTTC
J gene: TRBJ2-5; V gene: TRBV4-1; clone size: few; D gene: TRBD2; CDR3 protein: CASSQQLAGGRQETQYF; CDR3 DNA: TGCGCCAGCAGCCAACAACTAGCGGGAGGTCGTCAAGAGACCCAGTACTTC
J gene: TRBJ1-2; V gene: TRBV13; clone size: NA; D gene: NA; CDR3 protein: CASSLAKVGTQEYGYTF; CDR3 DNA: TGTGCCAGCAGCTTAGCCAAAGTTGGGACCCAGGAATATGGCTACACCTTC
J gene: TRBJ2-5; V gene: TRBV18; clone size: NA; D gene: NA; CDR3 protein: CASSHSFDSHGETQYF; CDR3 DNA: TGTGCCAGCTCACATTCGTTCGACAGCCATGGGGAGACCCAGTACTTC
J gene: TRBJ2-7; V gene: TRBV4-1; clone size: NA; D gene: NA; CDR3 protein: CASSQGGGISSYEQYF; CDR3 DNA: TGCGCCAGCAGCCAAGGAGGCGGCATCAGCTCCTACGAGCAGTACTTC
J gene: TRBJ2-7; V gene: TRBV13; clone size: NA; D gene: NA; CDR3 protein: CASSHAVADSSYEQYF; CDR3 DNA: TGTGCCAGCAGCCACGCCGTAGCGGACTCTTCCTACGAGCAGTACTTC
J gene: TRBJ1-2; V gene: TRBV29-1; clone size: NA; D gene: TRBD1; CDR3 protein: CSARDSSHGYTF; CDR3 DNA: TGCAGCGCCAGGGACAGCAGCCACGGCTACACCTTC
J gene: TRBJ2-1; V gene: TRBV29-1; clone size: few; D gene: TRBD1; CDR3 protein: CSVRTGTGTQQFF; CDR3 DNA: TGCAGCGTAAGGACAGGGACAGGGACACAGCAGTTCTTC
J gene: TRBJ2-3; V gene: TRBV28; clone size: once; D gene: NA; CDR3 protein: CASSTQRGLTGAQYF; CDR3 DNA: TGTGCCAGCAGTACACAGAGAGGGCTGACAGGTGCGCAGTATTTT
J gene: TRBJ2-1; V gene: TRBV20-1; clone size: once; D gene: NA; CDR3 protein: CSARDSSQGYNEQFF; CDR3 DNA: TGCAGTGCTAGAGATTCCTCCCAAGGTTACAATGAGCAGTTCTTC
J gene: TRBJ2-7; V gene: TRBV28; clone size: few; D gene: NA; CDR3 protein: CASSSLSTEDRDEQYF; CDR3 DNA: TGTGCCAGCAGTTCCCTATCCACCGAGGACAGAGACGAGCAGTACTTC
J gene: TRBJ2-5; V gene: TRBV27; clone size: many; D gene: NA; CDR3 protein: CASSPLAGETQYF; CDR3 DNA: TGTGCCAGCAGTCCCCTTGCGGGGGAGACCCAGTACTTC
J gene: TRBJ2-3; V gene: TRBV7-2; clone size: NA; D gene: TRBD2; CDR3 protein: CASSLEASGIDTQYF; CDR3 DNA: TGTGCCAGCAGCTTAGAGGCTAGCGGAATAGATACGCAGTATTTT
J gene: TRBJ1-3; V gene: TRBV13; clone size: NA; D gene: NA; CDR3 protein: CASSLYGNTIYF; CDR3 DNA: TGTGCCAGCAGCTTGTATGGAAACACCATATATTTT
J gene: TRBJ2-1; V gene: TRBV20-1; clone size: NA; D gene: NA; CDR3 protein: CSASEGGPDNEQFF; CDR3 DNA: TGCAGTGCGAGCGAGGGGGGACCGGACAATGAGCAGTTCTTC